Below, 25 T cell receptor beta chains from the same sample are listed, as sequenced in a study of blood T cell repertoires in COVID-19. Using immunoSEQ multiplex PCR, the repertoire was profiled, and TCRdb retains in-frame clones only, with some absent. The sample holds fewer than 250,000 clones; around 83% are singletons and the top ten take about 7.4%. Sequencing was performed on peripheral blood. These receptors were taken from a woman between 50 and 59 years old with acute or convalescent COVID-19.

The rearrangement uses TRBV30 and TRBJ1-1, with 7 nucleotides matching TRBD1. CDR1 is GTSNPN and CDR2 is SVGIG in the germline V gene (reference sequence). The CDR3 consists of 15 residues. V dropped 0 bases and J dropped 4; count of bases not matched to a gene: 8. The CDR3 here is CAWSVRWQGGTEAFF. CDR3 sequence (DNA): TGTGCCTGGAGTGTACGTTGGCAGGGGGGCACTGAAGCTTTCTTT.

The CDR3 spells CASSVASPGEQYF. The CDR3 nucleotides read TGTGCCAGCAGCGTAGCTTCCCCAGGGGAGCAGTACTTC. The rearrangement joins TRBV9 to TRBJ2-7; D possibly corresponds to TRBD1 (5 bases). CDR3 size: 13 residues. CDR1 and CDR2 (germline): SGDLS, YYNGEE. V was shortened by 0 bases and J by 7 bases, with 11 bases between the two germline ends.

The genes are TRBV2 and TRBJ2-5; D possibly corresponds to TRBD1 (6 bases). Germline V CDR1 and CDR2: SNHLY, FYNNEI. V was trimmed by 4 bases and J by 2 bases, leaving 11 bases between them. CDR3 length equals 14 residues. Here the CDR3 DNA reads TGTGCCAGCAGTGCGGACAGCGGTCAAGAGACCCAGTACTTC. Translation gives CASSADSGQETQYF.

V usage is TRBV3-1 (or the pseudogene TRBV3-2) and J usage is TRBJ1-6; D is ambiguous. This CDR3 has 14 amino acids. Trimming pared 8 bases from V and 6 bases from J, leaving 14 bases between. Per germline, CDR1 LGHDT and CDR2 YNNKEL (reference sequence). The CDR3 region is CASRLGSGNSPLHF. In nucleotides, the CDR3 is TGTGCCAGCCGACTAGGGAGCGGTAATTCACCCCTCCACTTT.

The chain employs TRBV24-1 and TRBJ2-2; unclear D gene. This CDR3 region has 14 residues. V lost 7 bases and J 0 bases, leaving 8 bases between the germline ends. Germline CDR1 and CDR2: KGHDR and SFDVKD. The CDR3 nucleotides are TGTGCCACCAGGCCCGAGCCGAACACCGGGGAGCTGTTTTTT. It encodes CATRPEPNTGELFF.

The chain uses TRBV5-6 and TRBJ2-7; 8 bases agree with TRBD2. Germline CDR1 SGHDT, CDR2 YYEEEE. Trimming took 6 bases from V and 2 from J; bases not matched to a gene: 10. The CDR3 contains 15 residues. CDR3 region: CASNSQRESPYEQYF. CDR3 coding DNA: TGTGCCAGCAACTCCCAGCGGGAGTCTCCCTACGAGCAGTACTTC.

The chain couples TRBV29-1 to TRBJ2-7; no clear D gene. Germline values: CDR1 SQVTM, CDR2 ANQGSEA. Between the trimmed V and J ends, which lost 3 bases and 0 bases, there was a span of 3 bases. The length of the CDR3 is 11 residues. CDR3 nucleotide sequence: TGCAGCGTTGACAACTCCTACGAGCAGTACTTC. It encodes CSVDNSYEQYF.

The chain uses TRBV7-7 and TRBJ2-3; TRBD2 matches at 10 bases. The CDR3 length is 14 residues. J gave up 4 bases and V 3 bases, and 1 base lay outside the gene matches. The V gene's germline CDR1 is SSHAT and CDR2 FNYEAQ (reference sequence). Here the CDR3 DNA reads TGTGCCAGCAGCTTGGGACTAGCGTCAGATACGCAGTATTTT. This codes for CASSLGLASDTQYF.

The V call is TRBV28, the J call TRBJ1-3; 10 bases match TRBD1. V gave up 2 bases and J gave up 2 bases; unmatched junction bases: 0. The CDR3 spans 15 residues. The germline V gene has CDR1 MDHEN and CDR2 SYDVKM. The CDR3, as DNA: TGTGCCAGCAGTTTAGGACAGGGGGCTGGAAACACCATATATTTT. It codes for CASSLGQGAGNTIYF.

The chain combines TRBV5-1 with TRBJ2-1, with TRBD2 identical over 9 bases. This CDR3 comprises 19 residues. Germline V CDR1 and CDR2: SGHRS, YFSETQ. V shed 4 bases and J 9 bases; nucleotides not matched to a gene: 23. The CDR3: CASSPEGSGRRTRSSEQFF. The CDR3 nucleotides are TGCGCCAGCAGCCCGGAAGGTAGCGGGAGAAGGACTAGAAGTAGTGAGCAGTTCTTC.

The chain combines TRBV9 with TRBJ2-3, with TRBD1 as a possible D gene (5 bases). Trimming removed 3 bases from V and 1 base from J, with 6 bases in between. This CDR3 contains 13 residues. CDR1 is SGDLS, CDR2 YYNGEE, per germline. CDR3 sequence (DNA): TGTGCCAGCAGCGCACAGGGCACAGATACGCAGTATTTT. This gives the protein CASSAQGTDTQYF. Looking up the rest from reference TRBV9 and TRBJ2-3 gives the full variable domain: DSGVTQTPKHLITATGQRVTLRCSPRSGDLSVYWYQQSLDQGLQFLIQYYNGEERAKGNILERFSAQQFPDLHSELNLSSLELGDSALYFCASSAQGTDTQYFGPGTRLTVL.

The CDR3 loop reads CASSTGYEQYF. CDR3 in DNA: TGTGCCAGTAGTACAGGGTACGAGCAGTACTTC. The gene calls are TRBV19 and TRBJ2-7; TRBD1 might be the D (5 bases). This CDR3 has 11 residues. Germline lookup yields CDR1 LNHDA and CDR2 SQIVND (reference sequence). V was clipped by 4 bases and J by 4 bases, with 5 bases between them.

The rearrangement joins TRBV24-1 to TRBJ1-1, with 8 positions matching TRBD1. In germline, CDR1 is KGHDR, CDR2 SFDVKD. The CDR3 is made up of 12 amino acids. Unmatched junction bases numbered 5, after V lost 8 bases and J lost 7 bases. This CDR3 is CATNTGTGEAFF. The CDR3 coding sequence is TGTGCCACCAACACCGGGACAGGTGAAGCTTTCTTT.

V and J are TRBV2 and TRBJ2-3, with unresolved D. The V end was cut by 6 bases, the J end by 1 base, with 8 bases between. Germline CDR1 is SNHLY and CDR2 is FYNNEI. The CDR3 is 13 amino acids. CDR3 loop: CASSRRGTDTQYF. Here the CDR3 DNA reads TGTGCCAGCAGCCGGAGAGGCACAGATACGCAGTATTTT.

In its sample, this clone was seen once. This chain uses TRBV4-1 with TRBJ2-3; a possible D gene is TRBD1 (5 bases). The CDR3 sequence is 16 residues long. Trimming removed 0 bases at V and 2 bases at J, with 12 bases between. CDR1 and CDR2 (germline): MGHRA, YSYEKL. The CDR3 sequence: CASSQDQVTVTDTQYF. CDR3 nucleotides: TGCGCCAGCAGCCAAGATCAAGTGACAGTCACAGATACGCAGTATTTT.

The V and J genes are TRBV6-5 and TRBJ2-3, with no clear D. Germline loops: CDR1 MNHEY, CDR2 SVGAGI. The CDR3 loop spans 14 amino acids. Between the trimmed V and J ends, which lost 6 bases and 0 bases, there was a span of 10 bases. As DNA, the CDR3 is TGTGCCAGCAGGAGTATGCTCAGCACAGATACGCAGTATTTT. Translation: CASRSMLSTDTQYF.

The sample holds one count of this clone. This rearrangement joins TRBV9 to TRBJ1-2; D not certain. The CDR3 is made up of 18 amino acids. Germline assignment: CDR1 SGDLS and CDR2 YYNGEE. V shed 0 bases and J shed 5 bases, with 23 bases lying between them. The CDR3 DNA reads TGTGCCAGCAGCGTAGGAGGAACTTCAGGACGCGGGGAATATGGCTACACCTTC. This sequence encodes CASSVGGTSGRGEYGYTF.

A few counts support this clone. J is TRBJ2-2 and V is TRBV19, with D possibly being TRBD1 (6 bases). The CDR3 covers 14 residues. Trimming pared 7 bases from V and 4 bases from J, leaving 13 bases between. CDR1 LNHDA and CDR2 SQIVND come from the germline V gene (reference sequence). CDR3 nucleotides: TGTGCCAGTACCTTTAGGGGGAGCACCGGGGAGCTGTTTTTT. This sequence encodes CASTFRGSTGELFF.

The V gene is TRBV5-6, the J gene TRBJ2-7; 13 bases map to TRBD2. Germline loops: CDR1 SGHDT, CDR2 YYEEEE. The CDR3 runs to 16 residues. Germline trimming cut 4 bases from V and 1 base from J; bases unmatched to any gene: 5. Here the CDR3 reads CASSQAGLAGSYEQYF. DNA of the CDR3: TGTGCCAGCAGCCAAGCGGGACTAGCGGGATCCTACGAGCAGTACTTC.

In its sample, this clone was seen a few times. This rearrangement joins TRBV19 to TRBJ2-2, with 9 bases that match TRBD1. CDR3 length: 15 amino acids. V shed 4 bases, J shed 8 bases, and the junction held 8 bases outside the gene matches. Germline lookup yields CDR1 LNHDA and CDR2 SQIVND (reference sequence). The CDR3 region has the DNA TGTGCCAGTAGTAGGGACAGGGAAGTGACGGGGGAGCTGTTTTTT. This sequence encodes CASSRDREVTGELFF.

The chain combines TRBV25-1 with TRBJ2-3; no clear D. Germline lookup yields CDR1 MGHDK and CDR2 SYGVNS. Trimming left V 4 bases short and J 0 bases short, with 14 bases between. This CDR3 contains 16 residues. CDR3 amino acids: CASSVLTYYSTDTQYF. Written as DNA, the CDR3 is TGTGCCAGCAGTGTTTTAACTTACTATAGCACAGATACGCAGTATTTT.

The CDR3 protein is CATSPPLPNTGELFF. DNA for the CDR3: TGTGCCACTTCGCCCCCCCTACCTAACACCGGGGAGCTGTTTTTT. The rearrangement uses TRBV19 and TRBJ2-2; D unresolved. Germline V gene data show CDR1 as LNHDA and CDR2 as SQIVND (reference sequence). The CDR3 has 15 residues. V was cut by 10 bases and J by 2 bases, with 17 bases left in between. The full variable domain, with the rest looked up from reference TRBV19 and TRBJ2-2, is DGGITQSPKYLFRKEGQNVTLSCEQNLNHDAMYWYRQDPGQGLRLIYYSQIVNDFQKGDIAEGYSVSREKKESFPLTVTSAQKNPTAFYLCATSPPLPNTGELFFGEGSRLTVL.

The rearrangement links TRBV28 to TRBJ2-1; D is undetermined. Trimming cost V 4 bases and J 5 bases, with 3 bases left between them. Germline V gives CDR1 MDHEN, CDR2 SYDVKM. CDR3 length: 11 amino acids. The DNA of the CDR3 is TGTGCCAGCAGTTATAACAATGAGCAGTTCTTC. Encoded protein: CASSYNNEQFF.

The genes are TRBV6-5 and TRBJ1-3; D is undetermined. Germline V gene sequence: CDR1 MNHEY, CDR2 SVGAGI. The CDR3 loop spans 15 amino acids. The V and J ends lost 8 bases and 0 bases respectively, with 14 bases between them. CDR3 residues: CASPHEGSSGNTIYF. The CDR3 nucleotides are TGTGCCAGCCCGCACGAGGGCTCCTCTGGAAACACCATATATTTT.

V and J are TRBV10-2 and TRBJ2-3; 10 bases are shared with TRBD2. The CDR3 runs 16 residues. CDR1 is WSHSY, CDR2 SAAADI, per germline. The junction had 7 bases not matched to a gene; V was cut back by 1 base and J by 6 bases. The CDR3, as DNA: TGCGCCAGCAGTGAGTTGGCTAGCGGGAGTGGGGATACGCAGTATTTT. Translated, it gives CASSELASGSGDTQYF.